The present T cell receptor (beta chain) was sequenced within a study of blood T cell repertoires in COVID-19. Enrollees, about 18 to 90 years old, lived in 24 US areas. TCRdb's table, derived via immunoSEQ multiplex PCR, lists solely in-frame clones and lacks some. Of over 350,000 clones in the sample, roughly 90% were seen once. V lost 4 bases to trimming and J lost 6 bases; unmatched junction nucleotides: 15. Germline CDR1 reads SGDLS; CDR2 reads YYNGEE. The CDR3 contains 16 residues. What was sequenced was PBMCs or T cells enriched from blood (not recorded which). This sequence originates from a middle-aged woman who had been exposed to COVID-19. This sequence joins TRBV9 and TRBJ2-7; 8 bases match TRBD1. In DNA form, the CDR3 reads TGTGCCAGCAGCCCAGGGGGCAGGGTTGGGGGTTTCGAGCAGTACTTC. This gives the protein CASSPGGRVGGFEQYF.